This record looks at one T cell receptor beta chain sequence and its context. The antigen is not known. This sample is part of a study of identical twins. Study findings and constraints: With beta out-of-frame sequences, excess sharing by twins was weaker.

All donors were healthy Caucasians. CDR1 and CDR2 (germline): MDHEN, SYDVKM. The CDR3 is 16 amino acids. V lost 4 bases to trimming and J lost 2 bases, with 15 bases between them. TCRdb re-analysed the 5' RACE reads in MiXCR, keeping a single row per CDR3 protein. The sample includes 1.5 million or so distinct CDR3 sequences, under 35% of them seen just once. The sequence derives from a newborn girl in good health. V is TRBV28 and J is TRBJ1-5; possible D gene TRBD1, 5 bases. Sequenced input: cord blood. This CDR3 reads CASSSLQGGGNQPQHF. As DNA, the CDR3 is TGTGCCAGCAGTTCGCTCCAGGGTGGGGGCAATCAGCCCCAGCATTTT. Full variable domain (outside the CDR3, taken from reference TRBV28 and TRBJ1-5): DVKVTQSSRYLVKRTGEKVFLECVQDMDHENMFWYRQDPGLGLRLIYFSYDVKMKEKGDIPEGYSVSREKKERFSLILESASTNQTSMYLCASSSLQGGGNQPQHFGDGTRLSIL.